The 22 T cell receptor beta chains in this list originate from one sample, sequenced in a study of regulatory T cells in long-lasting Graves disease. Time point denoted: newly diagnosed GD, antithyroid drugs for less than 3 months. Following extraction of RNA from PBMCs, that RNA was used to make the TCR library. Investigators prepared the TCR beta libraries by applying iRepertoire HTBI primers and Arm-PCR of CDR3 regions. TCRdb reprocessed the multiplex PCR reads with MiXCR, giving one entry per CDR3 protein. The sample contains around 250,000 distinct CDR3 sequences, roughly 21% of which appear only once. The sample in question was peripheral blood mononuclear cells (PBMCs), obtained at new diagnosis, from a patient treated with antithyroid drugs. Receptor source: a female donor with Graves disease.

This clonotype was detected many times. The chain joins TRBV4-2 to TRBJ2-3; 9 positions agree with TRBD2. Germline V gene data show CDR1 as LGHNA and CDR2 as YNFKEQ. The CDR3 is made up of 16 amino acids. The ends lost 1 base at V and 1 base at J; junction bases unmatched: 3. The DNA of the CDR3 is TGTGCCAGCAGCCAAGGCCGGACTAGCGGCACAGATACGCAGTATTTT. This sequence encodes CASSQGRTSGTDTQYF.

This clonotype was observed many times. V is TRBV18 and J is TRBJ1-1; 7 bases map to TRBD1. The J segment lost 6 bases and the V segment lost 2 bases, leaving 9 bases of the junction unmatched. The V gene's germline CDR1 is KGHSH and CDR2 LQKENI. This CDR3 contains 15 residues. In DNA, the CDR3 is TGTGCCAGCTCACCAAGGGGGGCCGGACAGGCTGAAGCTTTCTTT. Translated, it gives CASSPRGAGQAEAFF.

This chain uses TRBV9 with TRBJ2-7, with TRBD1 as a possible D gene (6 bases). Germline values: CDR1 SGDLS, CDR2 YYNGEE. The CDR3 covers 14 residues. With 0 bases removed from V and 4 bases from J, the gap between germline ends came to 11 bases. This CDR3 is CASSVEGRGYEQYF. CDR3 DNA sequence: TGTGCCAGCAGCGTAGAGGGTAGGGGGTACGAGCAGTACTTC.

The V call is TRBV19, the J call TRBJ1-2, with 7 bases identical to TRBD1. CDR3 size: 14 residues. Germline-derived CDR1 and CDR2 are LNHDA and SQIVND (reference sequence). The ends lost 6 bases at V and 8 bases at J; junction bases unmatched: 12. The CDR3 region has the DNA TGTGCCAGTAGAAGAACGACAGGGAGGGGAGGCTACACCTTC. This sequence encodes CASRRTTGRGGYTF.

In regard to this clonotype: A much bigger clone sits one base away, suggesting this may be a read error. The DNA for the CDR3 is TGCAGTGCTCCCAGGCGGGAGAACAATGAGCAGTCCTTC. It specifies CSAPRRENNEQSF. This sequence joins TRBV20-1 and TRBJ2-1; 7 nucleotides agree with TRBD2. The CDR3 runs to 13 residues. Per the germline V gene, CDR1 is DFQATT and CDR2 is SNEGSKA (reference sequence).

This clonotype has more than one count but fewer than ten. The rearrangement uses TRBV9 and TRBJ1-5; D gene unclear. Trimming stripped 4 bases from V and 2 bases from J, with 13 bases between. CDR1 and CDR2 (germline): SGDLS, YYNGEE. The CDR3 loop spans 15 amino acids. CDR3 in amino acids: CASSPGRAGNQPQHF. The CDR3 DNA is TGTGCCAGCAGCCCCGGACGGGCGGGCAATCAGCCCCAGCATTTT.

This clonotype was recorded at least ten times. The chain has TRBV12-3 or TRBV12-4 and TRBJ1-1, with no clear D. V was trimmed by 5 bases and J by 0 bases, leaving 7 bases between them. The length of the CDR3 is 13 residues. CDR3 DNA sequence: TGTGCCAGCAGTCCTGACTTGAACACTGAAGCTTTCTTT. Translated: CASSPDLNTEAFF.

This clonotype is a singleton in its sample. The likely explanation is a read error, given a far larger clone one base away. The V call is TRBV11-3, the J call TRBJ1-4; D remains ambiguous. Germline V lookup: CDR1 SGHNT, CDR2 YENEEA. This CDR3 region has 15 residues. Here the CDR3 reads CASSQDLPGRGKLFF. CDR3 DNA sequence: TGCGCCAGCAGCCAAGATCTACCCGGACGAGGAAAACTGTTTTTT.

The chain links TRBV19 to TRBJ2-1, with D possibly being TRBD2 (5 bases). Trimming stripped 7 bases from V and 2 bases from J, with 15 bases between. Looked up from germline, CDR1 is LNHDA and CDR2 is SQIVND (reference sequence). The CDR3 is 15 amino acids. The CDR3 region has the DNA TGTGCCAGTAAACGAGGGAACGGTCCCTACAATGAGCAGTTCTTC. It codes for CASKRGNGPYNEQFF.

In the case of this clonotype: A much bigger clone sits one base away, suggesting this may be a read error. V and J are TRBV7-9 and TRBJ1-1; no clear D. CDR3 size: 13 residues. Looked up from germline, CDR1 is SEHNR and CDR2 is FQNEAQ (reference sequence). The chain's CDR3 is CVSSREGNTEAFF. The CDR3 nucleotides are TGTGTCAGCAGCCGGGAAGGGAACACTGAAGCTTTCTTT.

This clonotype was recorded at least ten times. The chain is built from TRBV5-1 and TRBJ1-3; TRBD1 might be the D (5 bases). Between the trimmed V and J ends, which lost 0 bases and 0 bases, there was a span of 10 bases. From germline, CDR1 is SGHRS and CDR2 YFSETQ. CDR3 size: 16 residues. The CDR3 spells CASSLERGYSGNTIYF. The CDR3, as DNA: TGCGCCAGCAGCTTGGAGCGGGGGTACTCTGGAAACACCATATATTTT. Looking up the rest from reference TRBV5-1 and TRBJ1-3 gives the full variable domain: KAGVTQTPRYLIKTRGQQVTLSCSPISGHRSVSWYQQTPGQGLQFLFEYFSETQRNKGNFPGRFSGRQFSNSRSEMNVSTLELGDSALYLCASSLERGYSGNTIYFGEGSWLTVV.

Only one count was recorded for this clonotype. This chain links TRBV6-1 with TRBJ2-1, with 10 bases aligning to TRBD2. The CDR3 length is 15 residues. Unmatched junction bases numbered 7, after V lost 4 bases and J lost 7 bases. CDR1 and CDR2 from the germline V gene are MNHNS and SASEGT. CDR3 residues: CASSGGLAGENEQFF. In DNA, the CDR3 is TGTGCCAGCAGTGGGGGGCTAGCGGGAGAGAATGAGCAGTTCTTC.

Concerning this clonotype: A read error is possible here, since a much larger clone lies one base away. Since the CDR3 does not end with the conserved phenylalanine or tryptophan, this likely comes from a read error. The chain uses TRBV24-1 and TRBJ1-2, with a tentative D call TRBD1 (5 bases). The V end lost 3 bases, the J end lost 3 bases, and 13 bases lay between the germline ends. The V gene's germline CDR1 is KGHDR and CDR2 SFDVKD. This CDR3 contains 15 residues. The CDR3 region is CATSDPKTDDYGYTL. CDR3 sequence (DNA): TGTGCCACCAGTGATCCCAAGACAGACGACTATGGCTACACCCTC.

The chain is built from TRBV28 and TRBJ2-3; 10 nucleotides line up with TRBD2. Germline values: CDR1 MDHEN, CDR2 SYDVKM. The J segment lost 8 bases and the V segment lost 8 bases, leaving 10 bases of the junction unmatched. This CDR3 has 14 residues. The CDR3 loop reads CASRLPSGSVTQYF. The CDR3 DNA reads as TGTGCCAGCCGATTACCTAGCGGGAGTGTTACGCAGTATTTT.

This clonotype was counted many times. The chain links TRBV24-1 to TRBJ2-1; D perhaps matches TRBD1 (5 bases). Germline lookup yields CDR1 KGHDR and CDR2 SFDVKD. Between the trimmed V and J ends, which lost 4 bases and 4 bases, there was a span of 7 bases. The CDR3 extends over 13 amino acids. The CDR3 protein is CATSEPGYNEQFF. The CDR3 nucleotides are TGTGCCACCAGTGAGCCAGGGTACAATGAGCAGTTCTTC.

The V call is TRBV10-3, the J call TRBJ2-3; possible D gene TRBD2, 6 bases. This CDR3 is 14 amino acids long. Germline CDR1 is ENHRY and CDR2 is SYGVKD. V was cut by 3 bases and J by 4 bases, with 11 bases left in between. The CDR3 region is CAISDGGVADTQYF. The CDR3 DNA follows: TGTGCCATCAGTGACGGGGGAGTGGCAGATACGCAGTATTTT.

This clonotype was detected ten times or more. The CDR3 bases are TGCGCCAGCAGCCAAGAGGGGGGGACAGGCACAGATACGCAGTATTTT. The encoded protein is CASSQEGGTGTDTQYF. This chain connects TRBV4-3 to TRBJ2-3, with D perhaps TRBD1 or TRBD2 (7 bases each). Germline V CDR1 and CDR2: LGHNA, YSLEER. The CDR3 has 16 residues. V was shortened by 0 bases and J by 1 base, with 11 bases between the two germline ends.

This clonotype was found many times. The V gene is TRBV24-1, the J gene TRBJ2-1; TRBD2 matches at 14 bases. V trimming: 2 bases; J trimming: 7 bases; junction bases outside the gene matches: 9. The CDR3 is made up of 18 amino acids. In germline, CDR1 is KGHDR, CDR2 SFDVKD. DNA for the CDR3: TGTGCCACCAGTGATTCTGCCGAGGGACTAGCGGGAGCTAATGAGCAGTTCTTC. This sequence encodes CATSDSAEGLAGANEQFF.

This clonotype showed up just a few times. The CDR3 sequence is CASSRTGENTGELFF. The DNA of the CDR3 is TGTGCCAGCAGTCGGACAGGGGAAAACACCGGGGAGCTGTTTTTT. The chain carries TRBV2 and TRBJ2-2; TRBD1 matches at 9 bases. The CDR3 has 15 residues. The germline CDR1 and CDR2 sequences are SNHLY and FYNNEI. The V and J ends lost 5 bases and 2 bases, in that order; junction bases with no gene match: 3.

This clonotype was counted once. The CDR3 DNA follows: TGTGCCAGCAACGGGCGGGGTAAGAGGCCTGAAGCTTTCTTT. Its protein is CASNGRGKRPEAFF. The chain carries TRBV5-8 and TRBJ1-1, with D uncertain. Germline CDR1 is SGHTS and CDR2 is YDEGEE. There are 14 residues in the CDR3. The V end was cut by 6 bases, the J end by 6 bases, with 18 bases between.

This chain links TRBV27 with TRBJ1-2; 9 nucleotides agree with TRBD1. The CDR3 sequence is 13 residues long. Germline CDR1 reads MNHEY; CDR2 reads SMNVEV (reference sequence). Trimming cost V 5 bases and J 6 bases; bases outside gene matches: 4. The CDR3 sequence is CASSMGTGNGYTF. The DNA for the CDR3 is TGTGCCAGCAGTATGGGGACAGGGAATGGCTACACCTTC.

The table lists this clonotype with many counts. The rearrangement joins TRBV20-1 to TRBJ2-7; a weak D match, TRBD2 (5 bases). CDR1 and CDR2 from the germline V gene are DFQATT and SNEGSKA (reference sequence). The V and J ends lost 4 bases and 0 bases respectively, with 10 bases between them. The CDR3 length is 13 residues. For the CDR3, the DNA is TGCAGTGCTAAGGACTTGAGCTCCTACGAGCAGTACTTC. Residues: CSAKDLSSYEQYF.